The next 8 T cell receptor beta chains were all read from a single sample in a study of shared clonotypes between healthy human individuals. The naive CD8 population came from CD45RO-negative cells selected for CCR7, without terminally differentiated effector memory CD45RA+ cells. This table comes from immunoSEQ multiplex PCR, and its TCRdb copy is limited to in-frame clones, with some not included. Of more than 2 million clones listed, around 93% are singletons. The sample was naive CD8+ T cells from PBMCs. The receptors derive from a man between 18 and 29 years old in good health. Some clones in this sample may be carry-over from other donors' samples.

The CDR3 spells CASRRGAEQFF. CDR3 coding DNA: TGTGCCAGCCGTCGAGGGGCAGAGCAGTTCTTC. The chain couples TRBV27 to TRBJ2-1; either TRBD1 or TRBD2 may fit D (5 bases each). The CDR3 consists of 11 residues. Trimming stripped 8 bases from V and 10 bases from J, with 12 bases between. Germline CDR1 MNHEY, CDR2 SMNVEV (reference sequence).

The table lists this clone with a count of one. The rearrangement links TRBV7-9 to TRBJ1-1; tentative D call: TRBD1 (5 bases). CDR1 is SEHNR and CDR2 is FQNEAQ in the germline V gene (reference sequence). V was cut by 4 bases and J by 6 bases, with 21 bases left in between. The CDR3 extends over 16 amino acids. As DNA, the CDR3 is TGTGCCAGCAGCTATGGGTCGGGGGTGTTGAAGGCTGAAGCTTTCTTT. Its protein is CASSYGSGVLKAEAFF.

The chain couples TRBV27 to TRBJ2-7; 12 positions agree with TRBD2. CDR3 length: 15 amino acids. The V and J ends lost 5 bases and 3 bases, in that order; junction bases with no gene match: 5. Per the germline V gene, CDR1 is MNHEY and CDR2 is SMNVEV (reference sequence). The CDR3 here is CASSSGLAGLYEQYF. CDR3 nucleotides: TGTGCCAGCAGTAGCGGACTAGCGGGACTCTACGAGCAGTACTTC.

The chain couples TRBV6-5 to TRBJ1-2, with D tentatively TRBD1 (5 bases). Trimming took 2 bases from V and 4 from J, leaving 17 bases between them. The CDR3 runs 16 residues. Germline loops: CDR1 MNHEY, CDR2 SVGAGI. The CDR3 DNA is TGTGCCAGCAGTTACATTGGGGGGGTAGATGGCTATGGCTACACCTTC. Translating it yields CASSYIGGVDGYGYTF.

This chain connects TRBV7-6 to TRBJ2-7, with unresolved D. Germline CDR1 and CDR2: SGHVS and FNYEAQ. The V gene lost 0 bases and the J gene lost 2 bases, with 14 bases spanning the gap. The CDR3 is 16 amino acids. The CDR3 sequence is CASSLAGVGRTYEQYF. The CDR3 coding sequence is TGTGCCAGCAGCTTAGCAGGCGTCGGACGAACCTACGAGCAGTACTTC. Complete variable domain (other parts from reference TRBV7-6 and TRBJ2-7): GAGVSQSPRYKVTKRGQDVALRCDPISGHVSLYWYRQALGQGPEFLTYFNYEAQQDKSGLPNDRFSAERPEGSISTLTIQRTEQRDSAMYRCASSLAGVGRTYEQYFGPGTRLTVT.

This sequence joins TRBV16 and TRBJ1-5; D ambiguous. The V end lost 1 base, the J end lost 3 bases, and 4 bases lay between the germline ends. The CDR3 sequence is 13 residues long. CDR1 and CDR2 from the germline V gene are KGHSY and FQNENV. The CDR3: CASSQYFNQPQHF. The CDR3 nucleotides are TGTGCCAGCAGCCAATATTTCAATCAGCCCCAGCATTTT.

This clone was seen once. This chain uses TRBV6-6 with TRBJ2-1; 12 bases fit TRBD2. This CDR3 is built from 16 residues. Germline assignment: CDR1 MNHNY and CDR2 SVGAGI (reference sequence). J lost 7 bases, V lost 6 bases, and 10 bases had no gene match. The CDR3 is CASRPLTSGSMNEQFF. The CDR3 DNA reads as TGTGCCAGCAGACCTTTGACTAGCGGGAGTATGAATGAGCAGTTCTTC.

This chain connects TRBV30 to TRBJ1-1; perhaps TRBD1 as D (6 bases). Germline lookup yields CDR1 GTSNPN and CDR2 SVGIG (reference sequence). The CDR3 has 15 amino acids. Trimming pared 3 bases from V and 0 bases from J, leaving 14 bases between. The CDR3 nucleotides read TGTGCCTGGAGCCCCCTCACAGGGATGAACACTGAAGCTTTCTTT. Its translation: CAWSPLTGMNTEAFF.